At least ten counts were recorded for the clone carrying this TCR beta chain. Its target is not known. The germline V gene encodes CDR1 SNHLY and CDR2 FYNNEI. The V gene lost 3 bases and the J gene lost 6 bases, with 8 bases spanning the gap. CDR3 size: 13 residues. This entry belongs to a study of T cells in Graves' hyperthyroidism and ophthalmopathy. The study's findings and limits: In the blood, most expanded thyroid clonotypes above 0.001 appeared as well.

The source material, RNA transcripts, was used to amplify TCR beta CDR3 regions. In the first-round RT-PCR of the TCR CDR3, the HTBI primer set was used. TCRdb redid the calling of the multiplex PCR reads with MiXCR, one entry per CDR3 protein. The data show over 450,000 distinct CDR3 sequences, roughly 14% seen once. For the diagnoses, clinical symptoms, serum thyroxine and TRAb, thyroid ultrasound and orbital computed tomography were used. Fresh peripheral blood, approximately 9.1 ml, was the source of the PBMCs. The sample taken for sequencing was blood. The rearrangement uses TRBV2 and TRBJ2-2, with D perhaps assigned TRBD1 or TRBD2 (6 bases each). The receptor's source is a woman younger than 35 with Graves' hyperthyroidism. The DNA for the CDR3 is TGTGCCAGCAGTGAGGAGGGGGCCGGGGAGCTGTTTTTT. Translating it yields CASSEEGAGELFF.